The present TCR beta chain was sequenced within a study of blood T cell repertoires in COVID-19. This CDR3 spans 13 amino acids. V gave up 3 bases and J gave up 5 bases, with 11 bases separating them. Germline V gene data show CDR1 as KGHSH and CDR2 as LQKENI. Produced via immunoSEQ multiplex PCR; TCRdb's table is partial and in-frame only. The table includes fewer than 120,000 clones, more than 75% detected once. Sequencing was performed on peripheral blood. The V gene is TRBV18, the J gene TRBJ2-7, with a possible D match to TRBD2 (5 bases). The sequence came from a woman between 50 and 59 years old with acute or convalescent COVID-19. The CDR3 region has the DNA TGTGCCAGCTCACCGACCCGGGGAAACGAGCAGTACTTC. It codes for CASSPTRGNEQYF. Combining the CDR3 with reference TRBV18 and TRBJ2-7 gives the whole variable domain NAGVMQNPRHLVRRRGQEARLRCSPMKGHSHVYWYRQLPEEGLKFMVYLQKENIIDESGMPKERFSAEFPKEGPSILRIQQVVRGDSAAYFCASSPTRGNEQYFGPGTRLTVT.